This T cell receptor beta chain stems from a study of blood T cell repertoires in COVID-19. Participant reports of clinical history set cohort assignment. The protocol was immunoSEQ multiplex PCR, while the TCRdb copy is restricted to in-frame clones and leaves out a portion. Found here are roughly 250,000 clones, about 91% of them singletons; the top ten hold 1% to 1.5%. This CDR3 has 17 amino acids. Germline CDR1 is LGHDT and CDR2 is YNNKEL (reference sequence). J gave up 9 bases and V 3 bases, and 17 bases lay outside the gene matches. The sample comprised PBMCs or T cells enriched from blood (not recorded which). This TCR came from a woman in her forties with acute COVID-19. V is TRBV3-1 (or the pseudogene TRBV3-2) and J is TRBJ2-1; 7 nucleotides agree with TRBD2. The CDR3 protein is CASSHGPGLLPLREQFF. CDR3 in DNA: TGTGCCAGCAGCCACGGTCCGGGACTACTCCCTCTCCGTGAGCAGTTCTTC.